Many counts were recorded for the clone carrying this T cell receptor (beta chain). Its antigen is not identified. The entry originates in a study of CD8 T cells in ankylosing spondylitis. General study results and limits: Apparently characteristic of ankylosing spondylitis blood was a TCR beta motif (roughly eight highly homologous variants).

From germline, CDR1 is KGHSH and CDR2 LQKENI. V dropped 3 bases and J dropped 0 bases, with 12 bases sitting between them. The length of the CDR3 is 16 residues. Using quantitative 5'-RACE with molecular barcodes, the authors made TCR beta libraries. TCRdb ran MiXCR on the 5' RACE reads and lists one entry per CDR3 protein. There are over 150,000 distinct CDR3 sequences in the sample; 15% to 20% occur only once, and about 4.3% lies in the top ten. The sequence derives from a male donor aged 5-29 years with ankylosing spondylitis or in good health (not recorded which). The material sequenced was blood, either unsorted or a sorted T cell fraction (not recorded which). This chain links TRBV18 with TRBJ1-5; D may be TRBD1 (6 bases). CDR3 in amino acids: CASSPGAVDSNQPQHF. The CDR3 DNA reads TGTGCCAGCTCACCGGGGGCAGTCGATAGCAATCAGCCCCAGCATTTT.